The 17 T cell receptor beta chains listed next were all sequenced from one sample in a study of OX40 agonist ivuxolimab in advanced cancers. Data came from immunoSEQ multiplex PCR; TCRdb stores just in-frame clones and leaves some out. The sample records 60,000 or so clones, roughly 80% being singletons. The material was CD4+ or CD8+ T cells sorted from blood, obtained in a trial of the OX40 agonist ivuxolimab. Receptor source: an adult with an advanced solid tumor such as melanoma, head and neck, liver or kidney cancer.

The rearrangement links TRBV30 to TRBJ2-4; a possible D gene is TRBD1 (5 bases). The CDR3 is made up of 16 amino acids. V was pared by 2 bases and J by 0 bases, with 14 bases between. Germline values: CDR1 GTSNPN, CDR2 SVGIG (reference sequence). CDR3 in amino acids: CAWSSTGRIAKNIQYF. The CDR3 region has the DNA TGTGCCTGGAGTAGCACAGGTCGAATAGCCAAAAACATTCAGTACTTC.

The V gene is TRBV27, the J gene TRBJ2-3; D not resolved. The CDR3 is made up of 14 amino acids. Trimming removed 2 bases from V and 8 bases from J, with 14 bases in between. Germline V lookup: CDR1 MNHEY, CDR2 SMNVEV (reference sequence). The CDR3 here is CASSLTPGLSTQYF. CDR3 DNA sequence: TGTGCCAGCAGTTTAACCCCGGGCCTGAGTACGCAGTATTTT.

This rearrangement joins TRBV19 to TRBJ1-5; TRBD1 matches at 7 bases. Germline-derived CDR1 and CDR2 are LNHDA and SQIVND (reference sequence). The V gene end was trimmed by 3 bases and the J gene end by 5 bases; junction bases not matched to a gene: 4. This CDR3 spans 14 amino acids. In DNA form, the CDR3 reads TGTGCCAGTAGTATCGGACAGGTCCATCAGCCCCAGCATTTT. Amino acid sequence: CASSIGQVHQPQHF.

The V call is TRBV5-1, the J call TRBJ2-2; 8 bases align to TRBD1. CDR1 is SGHRS and CDR2 is YFSETQ in the germline V gene. This CDR3 spans 17 amino acids. Unmatched junction bases numbered 8, after V lost 3 bases and J lost 1 base. The DNA of the CDR3 is TGCGCCAGCAGCTCGAGAATGGACAGGGTGAACACCGGGGAGCTGTTTTTT. It yields the protein CASSSRMDRVNTGELFF.

This CDR3 is CASSLTGENEQFF. For the CDR3, the DNA is TGTGCCAGCAGTTTGACAGGGGAAAATGAGCAGTTCTTC. The V and J genes are TRBV28 and TRBJ2-1; 8 bases match TRBD1. The germline CDR1 and CDR2 sequences are MDHEN and SYDVKM. Unmatched junction bases numbered 2, after V lost 3 bases and J lost 7 bases. The CDR3 extends over 13 amino acids.

The chain links TRBV15 to TRBJ2-7; D is perhaps TRBD2 (6 bases). Germline V gene lookup returns CDR1 LNHNV and CDR2 YYDKDF (reference sequence). The CDR3 spans 16 residues. V was shortened by 0 bases and J by 2 bases, with 14 bases between the two germline ends. CDR3 in DNA: TGTGCCACCAGCAGAGATTGGGGAGGAGGGACCTACGAGCAGTACTTC. Its translation: CATSRDWGGGTYEQYF.

The V and J genes are TRBV19 and TRBJ1-4, with 8 bases fitting TRBD1. The CDR3 extends over 14 amino acids. Germline trimming cut 5 bases from V and 8 bases from J; bases unmatched to any gene: 7. Germline V gives CDR1 LNHDA, CDR2 SQIVND (reference sequence). CDR3 in amino acids: CASSVDRGEEKLFF. CDR3 DNA sequence: TGTGCCAGTAGTGTTGACAGGGGTGAAGAAAAACTGTTTTTT.

The chain has TRBV20-1 and TRBJ2-3; no definite D call. Germline V gene data show CDR1 as DFQATT and CDR2 as SNEGSKA (reference sequence). The CDR3 consists of 10 residues. V was shortened by 5 bases and J by 2 bases, with 2 bases between the two germline ends. DNA for the CDR3: TGCAGTGCTTACACAGATACGCAGTATTTT. Encoded protein: CSAYTDTQYF.

This chain joins TRBV27 and TRBJ2-3; D is ambiguous. Germline V gene data show CDR1 as MNHEY and CDR2 as SMNVEV (reference sequence). The CDR3 totals 13 residues. Trimming removed 4 bases at V and 5 bases at J, with 10 bases between. The CDR3 nucleotides are TGTGCCAGCAGTTCGCCCAACAGAGATACGCAGTATTTT. This gives the protein CASSSPNRDTQYF.

The chain combines TRBV25-1 with TRBJ2-5; D not resolved. This CDR3 region has 14 residues. V lost 3 bases and J lost 4, with 12 bases in between. Germline V gene data show CDR1 as MGHDK and CDR2 as SYGVNS. CDR3: CASSDPGWGETQYF. CDR3 DNA sequence: TGTGCCAGCAGTGACCCCGGATGGGGAGAGACCCAGTACTTC.

V and J are TRBV7-9 and TRBJ2-1, with D unresolved. Germline CDR1 is SEHNR and CDR2 is FQNEAQ (reference sequence). CDR3 size: 13 residues. Trimming shortened V by 5 bases and J by 11 bases, and 16 bases separated the two germline ends. DNA for the CDR3: TGTGCCAGCAGCGAGGCTCTAGAGACCCAGCAGTTCTTC. It codes for CASSEALETQQFF.

The J gene is TRBJ2-3, the V gene TRBV5-1, with TRBD1 as a possible D gene (6 bases). Germline V lookup: CDR1 SGHRS, CDR2 YFSETQ. V lost 5 bases and J 0 bases, leaving 13 bases between the germline ends. The CDR3 loop spans 15 amino acids. CDR3 coding DNA: TGCGCCAGCAGACCAGGGGCGGAAAGCACAGATACGCAGTATTTT. Its translation: CASRPGAESTDTQYF.

The chain carries TRBV4-2 and TRBJ1-1; possible D gene TRBD1, 5 bases. The germline gives CDR1 LGHNA, CDR2 YNFKEQ. V lost 0 bases, J lost 4 bases, and 12 bases lay in between. CDR3 length: 15 residues. The CDR3 here is CASSQERWGGTEAFF. In DNA form, the CDR3 reads TGTGCCAGCAGCCAAGAGCGTTGGGGGGGCACTGAAGCTTTCTTT.

This chain connects TRBV6-6 to TRBJ1-1, with D unclear. The CDR3 loop spans 13 amino acids. Trimming removed 5 bases from V and 1 base from J, with 8 bases in between. Per the germline V gene, CDR1 is MNHNY and CDR2 is SVGAGI (reference sequence). The CDR3 sequence: CASSLGGNTEAFF. CDR3 coding DNA: TGTGCCAGCAGTCTCGGTGGGAACACTGAAGCTTTCTTT.

This clone was seen a handful of times. The chain is built from TRBV30 and TRBJ2-7; D gene unclear. This CDR3 comprises 11 residues. CDR1 and CDR2 from the germline V gene are GTSNPN and SVGIG (reference sequence). Trimming removed 0 bases at V and 6 bases at J, with 6 bases between. As DNA, the CDR3 is TGTGCCTGGAGTGTTACGGGCGAGCAGTACTTC. Protein sequence: CAWSVTGEQYF. The variable domain in full, completed from reference TRBV30 and TRBJ2-7, reads SQTIHQWPATLVQPVGSPLSLECTVEGTSNPNLYWYRQAAGRGLQLLFYSVGIGQISSEVPQNLSASRPQDRQFILSSKKLLLSDSGFYLCAWSVTGEQYFGPGTRLTVT.

The J gene is TRBJ1-2, the V gene TRBV30, with TRBD1 matching over 7 bases. The CDR3 sequence is 14 residues long. The V gene end was trimmed by 1 base and the J gene end by 1 base; junction bases not matched to a gene: 3. Germline V gene lookup returns CDR1 GTSNPN and CDR2 SVGIG (reference sequence). The CDR3 sequence is CAWSEGQSNYGYTF. Here the CDR3 DNA reads TGTGCCTGGAGTGAGGGACAGAGTAACTATGGCTACACCTTC.

The DNA of the CDR3 is TGTGCCAGCAGTTACCCGACTAGCGGCAAACAAGAGACCCAGTACTTC. Encoded protein: CASSYPTSGKQETQYF. The V and J genes are TRBV6-6 and TRBJ2-5, with 9 bases matching TRBD2. CDR1 and CDR2 (germline): MNHNY, SVGAGI (reference sequence). V lost 2 bases to trimming and J lost 2 bases; unmatched junction nucleotides: 6. There are 16 residues in the CDR3.